This TCR beta chain was retrieved from a study of blood T cell repertoires in COVID-19. Study context: Whether acute or convalescent, the COVID-19 samples came from the United States, Italy and Spain. T cells, B-cell-depleted T cells, or PBMCs supplied cDNA or gDNA.

Germline trimming cut 11 bases from V and 4 bases from J; bases unmatched to any gene: 4. This CDR3 region has 12 residues. The V gene's germline CDR1 is MNHEY and CDR2 SVGAGI. Profiling relied on immunoSEQ multiplex PCR, and the TCRdb table lists in-frame clones only, not all of them. The sample shows roughly 180,000 clones, about 85% of them seen only once. This clone has only a few counts. What the recovered Cohort 3 donors had was two negative PCRs, clearance, or symptom resolution. The sequenced material came from PBMCs or T cells enriched from blood (not recorded which). The V and J genes are TRBV6-5 and TRBJ2-1; 8 bases agree with TRBD1. This TCR was sampled from a woman in her 30s who had recovered from COVID-19. The CDR3 region is CACRTGYNEQFF. The CDR3 coding sequence is TGTGCCTGCCGGACAGGGTACAATGAGCAGTTCTTC.